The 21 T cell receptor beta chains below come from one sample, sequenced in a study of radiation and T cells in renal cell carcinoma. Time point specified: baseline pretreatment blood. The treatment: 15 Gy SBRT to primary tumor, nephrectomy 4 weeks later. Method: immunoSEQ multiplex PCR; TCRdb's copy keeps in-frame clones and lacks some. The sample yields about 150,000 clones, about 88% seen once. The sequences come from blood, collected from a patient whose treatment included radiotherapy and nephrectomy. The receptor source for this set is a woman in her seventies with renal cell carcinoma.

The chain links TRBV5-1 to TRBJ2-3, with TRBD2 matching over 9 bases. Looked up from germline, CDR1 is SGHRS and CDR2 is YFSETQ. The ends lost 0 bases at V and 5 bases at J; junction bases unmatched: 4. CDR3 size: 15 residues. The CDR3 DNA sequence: TGCGCCAGCAGCTTGGGCGGGGGGGCAATAGATACGCAGTATTTT. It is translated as CASSLGGGAIDTQYF.

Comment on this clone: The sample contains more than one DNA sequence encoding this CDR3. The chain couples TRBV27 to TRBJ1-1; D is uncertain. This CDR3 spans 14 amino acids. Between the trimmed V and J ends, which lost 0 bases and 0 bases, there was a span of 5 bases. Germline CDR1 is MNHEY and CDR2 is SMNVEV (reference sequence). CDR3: CASSLSGLNTEAFF. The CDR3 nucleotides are TGTGCCAGCAGTTTATCCGGATTGAACACTGAAGCTTTCTTT.

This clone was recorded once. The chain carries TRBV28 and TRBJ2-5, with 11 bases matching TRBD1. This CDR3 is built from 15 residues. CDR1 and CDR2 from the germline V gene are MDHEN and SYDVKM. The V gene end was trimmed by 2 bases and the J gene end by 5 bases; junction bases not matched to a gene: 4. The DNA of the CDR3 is TGTGCCAGCAGTTTAAGGGACAGGGGGTTTGAGACCCAGTACTTC. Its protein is CASSLRDRGFETQYF.

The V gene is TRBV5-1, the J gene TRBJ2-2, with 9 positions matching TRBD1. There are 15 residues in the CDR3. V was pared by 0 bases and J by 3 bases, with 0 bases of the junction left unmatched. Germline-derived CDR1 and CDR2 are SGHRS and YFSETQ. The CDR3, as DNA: TGCGCCAGCAGCTTGGGGGACAGGGACACCGGGGAGCTGTTTTTT. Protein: CASSLGDRDTGELFF.

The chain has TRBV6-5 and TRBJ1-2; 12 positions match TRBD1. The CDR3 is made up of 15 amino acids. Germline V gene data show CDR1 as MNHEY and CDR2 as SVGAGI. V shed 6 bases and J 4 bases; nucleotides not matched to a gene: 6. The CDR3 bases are TGTGCCAGCAGCCCGGGACAGGGGGCCTCCTATGGCTACACCTTC. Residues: CASSPGQGASYGYTF.

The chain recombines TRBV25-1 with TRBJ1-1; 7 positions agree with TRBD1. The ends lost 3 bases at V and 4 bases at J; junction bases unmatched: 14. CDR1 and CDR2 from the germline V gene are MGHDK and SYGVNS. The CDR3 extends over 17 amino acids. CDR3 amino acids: CASSDPGTVGGSTEAFF. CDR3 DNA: TGTGCCAGCAGTGATCCCGGGACAGTCGGCGGGAGCACTGAAGCTTTCTTT.

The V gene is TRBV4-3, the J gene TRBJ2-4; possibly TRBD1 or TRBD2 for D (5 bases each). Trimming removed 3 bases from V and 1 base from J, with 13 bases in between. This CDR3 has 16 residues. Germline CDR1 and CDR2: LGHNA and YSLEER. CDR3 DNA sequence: TGCGCCAGCAGCCATTCCTTGGGGGTGGCCAAAAACATTCAGTACTTC. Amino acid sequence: CASSHSLGVAKNIQYF.

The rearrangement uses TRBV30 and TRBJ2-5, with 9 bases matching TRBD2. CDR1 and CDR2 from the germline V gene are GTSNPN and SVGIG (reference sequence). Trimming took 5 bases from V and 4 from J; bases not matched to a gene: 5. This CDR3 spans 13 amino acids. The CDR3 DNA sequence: TGTGCCTGGGAGGCGGGGGGGCGAGAGACCCAGTACTTC. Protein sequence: CAWEAGGRETQYF.

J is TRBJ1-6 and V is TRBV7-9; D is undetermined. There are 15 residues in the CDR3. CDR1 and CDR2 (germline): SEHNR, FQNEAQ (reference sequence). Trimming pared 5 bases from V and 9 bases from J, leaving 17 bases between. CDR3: CASSLRGEGPSPLHF. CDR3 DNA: TGTGCCAGCAGCCTTCGGGGAGAGGGTCCTTCACCCCTCCACTTT.

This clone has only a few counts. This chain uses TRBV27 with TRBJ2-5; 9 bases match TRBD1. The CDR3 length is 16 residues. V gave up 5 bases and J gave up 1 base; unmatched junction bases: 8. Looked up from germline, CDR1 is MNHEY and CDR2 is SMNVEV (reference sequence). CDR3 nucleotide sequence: TGTGCCAGCAGTAAAACACCGGGACAGGGCCAAGAGACCCAGTACTTC. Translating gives CASSKTPGQGQETQYF.

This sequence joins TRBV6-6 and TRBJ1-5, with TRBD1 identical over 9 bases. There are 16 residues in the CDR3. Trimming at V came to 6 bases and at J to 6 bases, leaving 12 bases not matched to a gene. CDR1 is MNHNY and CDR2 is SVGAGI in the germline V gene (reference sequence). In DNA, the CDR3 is TGTGCCAGCAGACCTGCTGACAGGGGGGACACTCAGCCCCAGCATTTT. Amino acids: CASRPADRGDTQPQHF.

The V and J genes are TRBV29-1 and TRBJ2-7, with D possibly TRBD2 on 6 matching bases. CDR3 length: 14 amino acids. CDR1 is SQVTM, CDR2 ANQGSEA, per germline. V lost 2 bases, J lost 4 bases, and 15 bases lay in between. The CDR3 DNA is TGCAGCGTTGAATTGTCAGGAGGGTTGTACGAGCAGTACTTC. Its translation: CSVELSGGLYEQYF.

The CDR3 coding sequence is TGTGCCAGTAGTCCATATAGGCTTGGGGCAGGAAGCTCCTACGAGCAGTACTTC. This codes for CASSPYRLGAGSSYEQYF. The rearrangement joins TRBV19 to TRBJ2-7; D is possibly TRBD1 (5 bases). Trimming left V 5 bases short and J 0 bases short, with 23 bases between. CDR3 size: 18 residues. CDR1 is LNHDA and CDR2 is SQIVND in the germline V gene (reference sequence). Combining the CDR3 with reference TRBV19 and TRBJ2-7 gives the whole variable domain DGGITQSPKYLFRKEGQNVTLSCEQNLNHDAMYWYRQDPGQGLRLIYYSQIVNDFQKGDIAEGYSVSREKKESFPLTVTSAQKNPTAFYLCASSPYRLGAGSSYEQYFGPGTRLTVT.

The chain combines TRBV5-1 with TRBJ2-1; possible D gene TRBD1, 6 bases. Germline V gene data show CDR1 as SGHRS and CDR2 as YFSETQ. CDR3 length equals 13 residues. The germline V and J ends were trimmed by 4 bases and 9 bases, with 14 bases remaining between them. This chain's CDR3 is CASSPLMDSEQFF. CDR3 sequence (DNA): TGCGCCAGCAGCCCCCTTATGGACAGTGAGCAGTTCTTC.

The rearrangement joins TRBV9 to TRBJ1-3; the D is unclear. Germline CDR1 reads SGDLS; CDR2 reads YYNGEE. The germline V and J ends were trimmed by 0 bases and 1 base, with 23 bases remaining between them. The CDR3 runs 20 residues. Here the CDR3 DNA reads TGTGCCAGCAGCGTAGGAGGAGGACTGTCATACGGACTTTCTGGAAACACCATATATTTT. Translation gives CASSVGGGLSYGLSGNTIYF.

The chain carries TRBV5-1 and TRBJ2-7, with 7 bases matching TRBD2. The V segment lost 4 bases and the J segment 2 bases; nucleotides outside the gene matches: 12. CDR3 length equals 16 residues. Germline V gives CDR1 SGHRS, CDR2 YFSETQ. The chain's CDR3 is CASSGERGPPPYEQYF. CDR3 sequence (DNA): TGCGCCAGCAGCGGGGAGCGGGGACCACCTCCCTACGAGCAGTACTTC.

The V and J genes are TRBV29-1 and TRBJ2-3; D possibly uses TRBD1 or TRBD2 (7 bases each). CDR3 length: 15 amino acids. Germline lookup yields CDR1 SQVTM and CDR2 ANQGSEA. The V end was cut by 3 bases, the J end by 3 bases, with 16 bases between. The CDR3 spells CSVDKSRGGTDTQYF. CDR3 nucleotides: TGCAGCGTTGACAAGTCCAGGGGGGGGACAGATACGCAGTATTTT.

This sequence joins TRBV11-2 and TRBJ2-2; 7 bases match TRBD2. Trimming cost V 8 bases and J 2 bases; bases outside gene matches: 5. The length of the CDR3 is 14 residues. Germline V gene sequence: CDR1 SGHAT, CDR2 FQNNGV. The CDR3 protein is CASSTGGNTGELFF. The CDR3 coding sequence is TGTGCCAGCTCGACGGGGGGAAACACCGGGGAGCTGTTTTTT.

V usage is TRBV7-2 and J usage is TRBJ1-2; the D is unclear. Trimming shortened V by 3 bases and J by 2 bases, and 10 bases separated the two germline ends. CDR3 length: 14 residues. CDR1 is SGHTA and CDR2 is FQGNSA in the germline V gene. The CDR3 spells CASSFPDGNYGYTF. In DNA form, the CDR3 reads TGTGCCAGCAGCTTCCCCGACGGGAACTATGGCTACACCTTC.

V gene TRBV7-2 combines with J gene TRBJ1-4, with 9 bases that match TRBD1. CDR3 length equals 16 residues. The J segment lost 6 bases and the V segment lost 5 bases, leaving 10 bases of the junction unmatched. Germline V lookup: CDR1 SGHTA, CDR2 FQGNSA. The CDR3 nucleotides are TGTGCCAGCAGCGACACAGGGGGCACTAGGGATGAAAAACTGTTTTTT. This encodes CASSDTGGTRDEKLFF.

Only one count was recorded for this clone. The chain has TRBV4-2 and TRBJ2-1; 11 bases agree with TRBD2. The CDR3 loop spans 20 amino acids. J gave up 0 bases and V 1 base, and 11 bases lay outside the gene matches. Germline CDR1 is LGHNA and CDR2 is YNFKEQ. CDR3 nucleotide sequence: TGTGCCAGCAGCCAAGCCCTAGGGCTAGCGGGGGGTAGCTCCTACAATGAGCAGTTCTTC. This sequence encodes CASSQALGLAGGSSYNEQFF.